A selection of T cell receptor beta chains follows, all from one sample in a study of molecular identifiers for immune sequencing clone quantification. TCRdb re-analysed the PCR reads in MiXCR, keeping a single row per CDR3 protein. Here the sample spans some 580,000 distinct CDR3 sequences, around 25% being singletons. Sequencing used naive CD8+ T cells from blood, with Jurkat cell RNA spiked in. These receptors all stem from a human donor in good health. Some libraries in this study had Jurkat cell RNA spiked in. CDR3s include the opening cysteine and the closing phenylalanine or tryptophan. A D gene is named only where the DNA matches it firmly. A row's size may be missing; if present it is once, few, many or a size class.

d_gene,j_gene,abundance,v_gene,CDR3aa,CDR3nt
TRBD2,TRBJ2-1,.,TRBV6-2/TRBV6-3,CASGRGGPYNEQFF,TGTGCCAGCGGGCGGGGGGGCCCCTACAATGAGCAGTTCTTC
.,TRBJ1-1,.,TRBV19,CASSIEVGATEAFF,TGTGCCAGTAGTATCGAGGTGGGAGCCACTGAAGCTTTCTTT
.,TRBJ2-7,few,TRBV12-3/TRBV12-4,CASSPTGTQYEQYF,TGTGCCAGCAGTCCGACGGGGACACAATACGAGCAGTACTTC
TRBD1,TRBJ1-6,.,TRBV7-9,CASSRGRTGGSYNSPLHF,TGTGCCAGCAGCCGGGGAAGGACAGGGGGCTCCTATAATTCACCCCTCCACTTT
.,TRBJ1-3,.,TRBV7-9,CASSSGTSGNIIYF,TGTGCCAGCAGCAGCGGGACTTCTGGAAACATCATATATTTT
.,TRBJ1-1,.,TRBV7-2,CASSSLGGGWDTEAFF,TGTGCCAGCAGCTCCCTCGGGGGGGGCTGGGACACTGAAGCTTTCTTT
TRBD1,TRBJ1-3,few,TRBV7-9,CASSFGQGNRWGNTIYF,TGTGCCAGCAGCTTCGGACAGGGAAATCGCTGGGGAAACACCATATATTTT
TRBD2,TRBJ2-3,many,TRBV2,CASSSDPGLADTDTQYF,TGTGCCAGCAGTTCAGATCCGGGACTAGCGGACACAGATACGCAGTATTTT
TRBD2,TRBJ2-7,few,TRBV20-1,CSADRVAGSYEQYF,TGCAGTGCTGATAGGGTAGCGGGGTCCTACGAGCAGTACTTC
.,TRBJ2-5,many,TRBV27,CASSSAPGETQYF,TGTGCCAGCAGCTCTGCACCGGGCGAGACCCAGTACTTC
TRBD2,TRBJ2-2,.,TRBV12-3/TRBV12-4,CASCEAGVWTGELFF,TGTGCCAGCTGTGAAGCGGGGGTCTGGACCGGGGAGCTGTTTTTT
.,TRBJ1-5,many,TRBV6-2/TRBV6-3,CASSYKPDQPQHF,TGTGCCAGCAGTTACAAACCCGATCAGCCCCAGCATTTT
.,TRBJ2-7,few,TRBV7-8,CASSFPLGFGYEQYF,TGTGCCAGCAGCTTCCCCTTAGGGTTCGGGTACGAGCAGTACTTC
.,TRBJ2-4,many,TRBV7-9,CASSSYLAVAKNIQYF,TGTGCCAGCAGCTCCTACCTCGCTGTAGCCAAAAACATTCAGTACTTC
.,TRBJ1-3,many,TRBV25-1,CASSDSQYTGTGNTIYF,TGTGCCAGCAGTGATTCTCAATATACAGGGACTGGAAACACCATATATTTT
.,TRBJ2-7,many,TRBV6-5,CASSYLRPGLSSYEQYF,TGTGCCAGCAGTTACTTACGACCGGGACTCAGCTCCTACGAGCAGTACTTC
TRBD1,TRBJ1-5,many,TRBV6-2/TRBV6-3,CASSSGVLGTDGQPQHF,TGTGCCAGCAGCTCCGGGGTCCTAGGGACAGACGGTCAGCCCCAGCATTTT
TRBD1,TRBJ2-1,.,TRBV19,CVSSIGKGTGALGNLLEQFF,TGTGTCAGTAGTATAGGTAAAGGGACAGGGGCGTTAGGTAATCTCTTAGAGCAGTTCTTC
TRBD1,TRBJ2-5,many,TRBV10-3,CAISEDRGPEETQYF,TGTGCCATCAGTGAAGACAGGGGGCCCGAAGAGACCCAGTACTTC
TRBD1,TRBJ2-7,many,TRBV30,CAWSVGTGSYEQYF,TGTGCCTGGAGTGTAGGGACAGGGTCCTACGAGCAGTACTTC
.,TRBJ1-1,many,TRBV29-1,CSVLYLNTEAFF,TGCAGCGTCCTATATCTGAACACTGAAGCTTTCTTT
.,TRBJ1-5,.,TRBV7-9,CASSSNNQPQHF,TGTGCCAGCAGCTCAAATAATCAGCCCCAGCATTTT
TRBD2,TRBJ2-1,.,TRBV27,CASTLLSSGGQNEQFF,TGTGCCAGCACCCTGTTGTCTAGCGGGGGACAGAATGAGCAGTTCTTC
.,TRBJ2-7,many,TRBV5-1,CASSSLLGRDHEQYF,TGCGCCAGCAGCTCCCTGCTGGGTAGGGATCACGAGCAGTACTTC
.,TRBJ2-2,.,TRBV24-1,CATSDRRTTRFTGELFF,TGTGCCACCAGTGATCGTCGGACTACCCGATTCACCGGGGAGCTGTTTTTT
TRBD2,TRBJ2-7,few,TRBV28,CASSFISLAGYEQYF,TGTGCCAGCAGTTTTATAAGCCTAGCGGGATACGAGCAGTACTTC
TRBD1,TRBJ1-1,.,TRBV6-5,CASSYTGTGNEAFF,TGTGCCAGCAGTTACACCGGGACAGGAAATGAAGCTTTCTTT
TRBD1,TRBJ2-7,many,TRBV28,CASSSPTGTGTRDPTYEQYF,TGTGCCAGCAGTTCCCCTACCGGGACAGGGACTCGAGACCCAACCTACGAGCAGTACTTC
.,TRBJ1-2,.,TRBV4-3,CASSQDGAEADGYTF,TGCGCCAGCAGCCAAGATGGAGCCGAGGCGGATGGCTACACCTTC
.,TRBJ1-1,many,TRBV14,CASSQESARAAYTEAFF,TGTGCCAGCAGCCAAGAGAGCGCGAGGGCCGCGTACACTGAAGCTTTCTTT
TRBD1,TRBJ2-2,many,TRBV9,CASSGQGISLTGELFF,TGTGCCAGCAGCGGACAGGGCATCAGCCTCACCGGGGAGCTGTTTTTT
TRBD2,TRBJ2-6,many,TRBV9,CASSGLGANVLTF,TGTGCCAGTAGCGGGTTAGGGGCCAACGTCCTGACTTTC
TRBD2,TRBJ2-3,many,TRBV2,CASSGLAGGPHPTDTQYF,TGTGCCAGCAGTGGGCTAGCGGGAGGGCCGCATCCCACTGATACGCAGTATTTT
.,TRBJ2-7,once,TRBV28,CASTLLDEGNEHYF,TGTGCCAGCACTTTATTGGACGAGGGGAACGAGCACTACTTC
.,TRBJ2-1,.,TRBV28,CASSLFRANGQFF,TGTGCCAGCAGTTTATTCAGGGCCAATGGGCAGTTCTTC
.,TRBJ1-5,.,TRBV15,CATSRDLGMNQPQHF,TGTGCCACCAGCAGAGATCTCGGCATGAATCAGCCCCAGCATTTT
.,TRBJ1-5,once,TRBV2,CASSEALPRGNQPQHF,TGTGCCAGCAGTGAAGCGCTTCCCCGGGGGAATCAGCCCCAGCATTTT
TRBD1,TRBJ1-1,many,TRBV5-1,CASSFRDRVLTEAFF,TGCGCCAGCAGCTTCCGGGACAGGGTTTTGACTGAAGCTTTCTTT
TRBD2,TRBJ2-7,.,TRBV30,CAWSVWGGEQYF,TGTGCCTGGAGTGTATGGGGGGGAGAGCAGTACTTC
.,TRBJ1-2,few,TRBV5-8,CASSLVRARLGGYTF,TGTGCCAGCAGCTTGGTCAGGGCCCGCCTGGGCGGCTACACCTTC
TRBD1,TRBJ1-1,many,TRBV29-1,CSVWTGVNTEAFF,TGCAGCGTGTGGACAGGGGTGAACACTGAAGCTTTCTTT
.,TRBJ2-3,many,TRBV7-6,CASSLGADSTDTQYF,TGTGCCAGCAGCTTAGGGGCAGACAGCACAGATACGCAGTATTTT
.,TRBJ1-5,many,TRBV30,CAWSVKLGAQPQHF,TGTGCCTGGAGTGTAAAGCTGGGGGCTCAGCCCCAGCATTTT
.,TRBJ2-1,.,TRBV12-3/TRBV12-4,CASRFGGQIYYNEQFF,TGTGCCAGCCGATTCGGGGGGCAGATTTATTACAATGAGCAGTTCTTC
TRBD1,TRBJ1-2,few,TRBV7-9,CASSLGGTENIYGYTF,TGTGCCAGCAGCTTAGGGGGGACAGAAAACATCTATGGCTACACCTTC
.,TRBJ2-6,few,TRBV4-3,CASSPKWAGANVLTF,TGCGCCAGCAGCCCGAAGTGGGCTGGGGCCAACGTCCTGACTTTC
TRBD2,TRBJ2-6,.,TRBV7-6,CASSLGGGLEWSSGASVLTF,TGTGCCAGCAGCTTAGGGGGTGGACTAGAATGGAGCTCTGGGGCCAGCGTCCTGACTTTC
TRBD2,TRBJ2-1,few,TRBV27,CASSLLRGGPFGEQFF,TGTGCCAGCAGTTTATTGCGGGGGGGGCCTTTCGGTGAGCAGTTCTTC